Below are 14 T cell receptor beta chains sequenced from a single sample in a study of tumor-infiltrating lymphocytes in primary liver carcinoma. The authors made TCR beta cDNA from around 500 ng total RNA with a constant-region primer. Three nested multiplex PCR rounds, a slightly modified ARM-PCR, produced the libraries for TCR beta. Amplification in the first two PCR rounds was performed using TRBV1-TRBV30 forward primers and a C-beta reverse primer for around 9 cycles each. TCRdb re-analysed the multiplex PCR reads in MiXCR, keeping a single row per CDR3 protein. Found here are nearly 200,000 distinct CDR3 sequences, almost 65% of them singletons; the top ten hold roughly 7%. Germline DNA was also extracted, with blood RNA taken from unsorted whole blood. Sequencing used peripheral blood. Receptor source: a woman aged 55 to 70 with primary liver carcinoma and hepatitis B virus infection.

As for this clonotype: The CDR3 carries no conserved terminal phenylalanine or tryptophan, so it likely arises from a read error. The chain combines TRBV6-5 with TRBJ1-2; the D is unclear. CDR1 is MNHEY and CDR2 is SVGAGI in the germline V gene. The CDR3 has 14 residues. The CDR3 loop is CVSSKQEPQYGYTL. The CDR3 region has the DNA TGTGTCAGCAGTAAGCAGGAACCTCAATATGGCTACACCCTC.

About this clonotype itself: A much larger clone differs from this one at a single base, so this may be a read error. The V call is TRBV6-2 or TRBV6-3, the J call TRBJ2-3, with 10 bases aligning to TRBD1. Germline V gene sequence: CDR1 MNHEY, CDR2 SVGEGT. The V gene end was trimmed by 5 bases and the J gene end by 2 bases; junction bases not matched to a gene: 4. CDR3 length: 15 amino acids. Written as DNA, the CDR3 is TGTGCCAGCAGTCACGGGACAGGGGCCACAGATACGCAGTATTTT. Translated: CASSHGTGATDTQYF.

This clonotype was detected a few times. The V and J genes are TRBV7-9 and TRBJ2-1; the match to TRBD2 covers 8 bases. V lost 1 base to trimming and J lost 0 bases; unmatched junction nucleotides: 5. The CDR3 has 17 residues. Germline lookup yields CDR1 SEHNR and CDR2 FQNEAQ (reference sequence). The CDR3 DNA follows: TGTGCCAGCAGCTTAGGTAGCGGGACCCCCTCCTACAATGAGCAGTTCTTC. Amino acids: CASSLGSGTPSYNEQFF. The variable domain in full, with the rest retrieved from reference TRBV7-9 and TRBJ2-1, is DTGVSQNPRHKITKRGQNVTFRCDPISEHNRLYWYRQTLGQGPEFLTYFQNEAQLEKSRLLSDRFSAERPKGSFSTLEIQRTEQGDSAMYLCASSLGSGTPSYNEQFFGPGTRLTVL.

V and J are TRBV5-1 and TRBJ1-3; no clear D gene. CDR1 and CDR2 (germline): SGHRS, YFSETQ. The V end lost 2 bases, the J end lost 0 bases, and 6 bases lay between the germline ends. The CDR3 runs to 14 residues. CDR3 DNA: TGCGCCAGCAGCTTTGAGAGCTCTGGAAACACCATATATTTT. Protein sequence: CASSFESSGNTIYF. The whole variable domain, filled in from reference TRBV5-1 and TRBJ1-3, reads KAGVTQTPRYLIKTRGQQVTLSCSPISGHRSVSWYQQTPGQGLQFLFEYFSETQRNKGNFPGRFSGRQFSNSRSEMNVSTLELGDSALYLCASSFESSGNTIYFGEGSWLTVV.

This clonotype showed up many times. V and J are TRBV4-2 and TRBJ2-7, with D possibly matching TRBD2 (5 bases). The CDR3 contains 19 residues. V lost 2 bases, J lost 3 bases, and 26 bases lay in between. Germline values: CDR1 LGHNA, CDR2 YNFKEQ. CDR3 region: CASSQLPSGRRGPNYEQYF. The CDR3 DNA follows: TGTGCCAGCAGCCAACTCCCCTCCGGCAGGAGAGGGCCTAACTACGAGCAGTACTTC.

This clonotype was observed many times. The chain is built from TRBV6-1 and TRBJ1-1, with 10 bases identical to TRBD1. The CDR3 is made up of 14 amino acids. The J segment lost 4 bases and the V segment lost 9 bases, leaving 8 bases of the junction unmatched. Germline CDR1 reads MNHNS; CDR2 reads SASEGT. In DNA form, the CDR3 reads TGTGCCAGTCCTAGCCGGGACAGGGGCACTGAAGCTTTCTTT. This encodes CASPSRDRGTEAFF.

This clonotype showed up just a few times. The genes are TRBV19 and TRBJ2-6; 11 nucleotides match TRBD1. CDR1 is LNHDA, CDR2 SQIVND, per germline (reference sequence). The trim removed 8 bases at V and 2 bases at J, leaving 2 bases unmatched. This CDR3 region has 15 residues. CDR3 in DNA: TGTGCCAGTGGACAGGGGGCTGCTGGGGCCAACGTCCTGACTTTC. This sequence encodes CASGQGAAGANVLTF.

The V call is TRBV7-3, the J call TRBJ2-3, with D possibly being TRBD2 (6 bases). Deletions cut 1 base from V and 3 bases from J, with 11 bases between. This CDR3 has 15 amino acids. Germline-derived CDR1 and CDR2 are SGHTA and FQGTGA. CDR3 in DNA: TGTGCCAGCAGCTTAATTGGCGGGATGACAGATACGCAGTATTTT. It codes for CASSLIGGMTDTQYF.

Worth noting for this clonotype: Its ends do not fully match the called genes, so a read error is possible. This rearrangement joins TRBV11-2 to TRBJ2-7; possibly TRBD2 for D (5 bases). Germline CDR1 SGHAT, CDR2 FQNNGV. The CDR3 is 16 residues long. The CDR3 bases are TGTGCCAGCAGCCCCCTTTGGTGGGAGACTCTCTACGTGCAGTACTTC. Protein sequence: CASSPLWWETLYVQYF.

This clonotype was seen a few times. This chain connects TRBV28 to TRBJ1-4; possibly TRBD1 for D (6 bases). The CDR3 covers 16 residues. Trimming took 6 bases from V and 5 from J, leaving 19 bases between them. Germline CDR1 reads MDHEN; CDR2 reads SYDVKM. CDR3: CASSSPNGGRNEKLFF. CDR3 coding DNA: TGTGCCAGCAGCTCCCCCAATGGGGGCAGAAATGAAAAACTGTTTTTT. The variable domain in full, with the rest retrieved from reference TRBV28 and TRBJ1-4, is DVKVTQSSRYLVKRTGEKVFLECVQDMDHENMFWYRQDPGLGLRLIYFSYDVKMKEKGDIPEGYSVSREKKERFSLILESASTNQTSMYLCASSSPNGGRNEKLFFGSGTQLSVL.

Many counts were recorded for this clonotype. V is TRBV5-1 and J is TRBJ2-1; 7 nucleotides match TRBD2. The CDR3 loop spans 16 amino acids. V lost 4 bases to trimming and J lost 0 bases; unmatched junction nucleotides: 7. Germline V gene data show CDR1 as SGHRS and CDR2 as YFSETQ. CDR3 sequence: CASSISSGSSYNEQFF. The CDR3 region has the DNA TGCGCCAGCAGCATTTCTAGCGGATCCTCCTACAATGAGCAGTTCTTC.

About this clonotype: A read error may account for a junction end that differs from germline. The rearrangement joins TRBV11-3 to TRBJ2-1; D might be TRBD2 (5 bases). The germline CDR1 and CDR2 sequences are SGHNT and YENEEA. CDR3 size: 14 residues. DNA of the CDR3: TGTACCAGCAATCCGGCTAGCTCTTACAATGAGCAGTTCTTC. It specifies CTSNPASSYNEQFF.

Worth noting for this clonotype: Because the CDR3 is missing its conserved closing phenylalanine or tryptophan, this is likely a read error. The rearrangement uses TRBV11-2 and TRBJ2-7; TRBD1 might be the D (6 bases). Germline CDR1 SGHAT, CDR2 FQNNGV. CDR3 length equals 13 residues. Trimming took off 4 bases at V and 1 base at J, with 8 bases between the two ends. CDR3 in DNA: TGTGCCAGCAGCTCTGGACAGTCCTACGAGCAGTACTTA. Translation gives CASSSGQSYEQYL.

Comment on this clonotype: A much larger clone differs from this one at a single base, so this may be a read error. The chain uses TRBV29-1 and TRBJ2-1; 13 nucleotides match TRBD2. The CDR3 totals 13 residues. Germline CDR1 SQVTM, CDR2 ANQGSEA. Written as DNA, the CDR3 is TGCAACGGGACTAGCGGGAAGCTCTATGAGCAGTTCTTC. Translation gives CNGTSGKLYEQFF.